This T cell receptor beta chain was retrieved from a study of kidney transplant recipient with SARS-CoV-2 infection. Germline lookup yields CDR1 MNHEY and CDR2 SVGEGT. V shed 1 base and J shed 4 bases, with 19 bases lying between them. The CDR3 has 17 amino acids. TCRdb recomputed calls from the reads with MiXCR, one row per CDR3 protein. The sample lists 250,000 or so distinct CDR3 sequences; more than 25% were seen once. As to this clonotype: A much larger clone sits a single nucleotide away, making a read error possible.

Sample: a blood sample, taken at baseline and between days 110 and 120 from a kidney transplant recipient. The V and J genes are TRBV6-2 or TRBV6-3 and TRBJ1-2; no reliable D call. This receptor was identified in a male patient aged 25-45 years who had COVID-19 and was a kidney transplant recipient. Part of the T cell pool may stem from the graft donor. CDR3 amino acids: CASSYFDCIGKTYGYTF. For the CDR3, the DNA is TGTGCCAGCAGTTACTTTGACTGCATCGGAAAGACCTATGGCTACACCTTC.